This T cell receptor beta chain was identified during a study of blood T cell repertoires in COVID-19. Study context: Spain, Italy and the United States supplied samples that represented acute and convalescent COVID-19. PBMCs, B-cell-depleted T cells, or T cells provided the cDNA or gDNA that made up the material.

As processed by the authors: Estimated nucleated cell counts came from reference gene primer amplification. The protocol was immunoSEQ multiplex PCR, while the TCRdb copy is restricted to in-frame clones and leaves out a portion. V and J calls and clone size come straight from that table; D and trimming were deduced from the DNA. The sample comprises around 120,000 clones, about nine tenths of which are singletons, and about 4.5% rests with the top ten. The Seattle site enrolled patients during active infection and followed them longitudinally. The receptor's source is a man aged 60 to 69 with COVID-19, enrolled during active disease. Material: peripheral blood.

In DNA form, the CDR3 reads TGTGCCAGCAGCGACGGGACAGGGAGGCAGACCCAGTACTTC. Its translation: CASSDGTGRQTQYF. This chain joins TRBV9 and TRBJ2-5; 9 bases are shared with TRBD1. The J segment lost 6 bases and the V segment lost 3 bases, leaving 6 bases of the junction unmatched. This CDR3 is 14 amino acids long. Germline-derived CDR1 and CDR2 are SGDLS and YYNGEE.